The T cell receptor beta chain under discussion was sequenced for a study of T cells in Graves' hyperthyroidism and ophthalmopathy. Germline CDR1 SGDLS, CDR2 YYNGEE. Trimming removed 1 base at V and 10 bases at J, with 11 bases between. The CDR3 length is 13 residues. The CDR3 regions of TCR beta were amplified from RNA transcripts. First-round RT-PCR targeting the TCR CDR3 was performed with the HTBI primer set. TCRdb redid the calling of the multiplex PCR reads with MiXCR, one entry per CDR3 protein. The sample shows some 770,000 distinct CDR3 sequences, less than 20% of them seen only once. This clonotype was observed a few times. What it recognizes is unknown. Study conclusions and caveats: Ophthalmopathy was identified by the model a median approximately 6.4 months ahead of onset.

No ophthalmopathy progression within 18 months constituted stable Graves' hyperthyroidism. Those with hyperthyroidism were 18 to 65 years old, newly diagnosed, and ill for under 2 months. Diagnosing involved the use of clinical symptoms, serum thyroxine and TRAb, thyroid ultrasound and orbital computed tomography. The TCR sequence derives from a man younger than 35 with Graves' hyperthyroidism. The chain uses TRBV9 and TRBJ1-4; D not certain. The sample was blood. This chain's CDR3 is CASSVLASGKLFF. The CDR3 nucleotides are TGTGCCAGCAGCGTACTGGCCTCCGGAAAACTGTTTTTT.